The text below deals with one T cell receptor (beta chain). The antigen remains undetermined. The sample originates from a study of T-cell memory formation after mild COVID-19. Overall study results and limits: Largely, contracting CD4+ clones fell within CM and EM, and contracting CD8+ clones within EMRA. Detection of some responders pre-infection suggested pre-existing cross-reactive memory T cells participated. CD4/CD8 balance held among clones contracting day 15 to 85, and later expanders leaned CD4+.

Germline V CDR1 and CDR2: SGHRS, YFSETQ. The length of the CDR3 is 15 residues. The germline V and J ends were trimmed by 0 bases and 0 bases, with 7 bases remaining between them. Via MiXCR, TCRdb re-called the 5' RACE reads, giving one row per CDR3 protein. The sample gives over 250,000 distinct CDR3 sequences, about 15% of which show up once; around a fifth is in the top ten. This receptor was taken from a man aged 18 to 29 who had mild COVID-19 (a few samples of this study predate the infection). Cell type and time point are not known. This chain links TRBV5-1 with TRBJ2-4; D is unresolved. The specimen was PBMCs or a T cell subset sorted from them (not recorded which). This CDR3 is CASSLDRLAKNIQYF. The CDR3 DNA follows: TGCGCCAGCAGCTTGGACAGACTAGCCAAAAACATTCAGTACTTC.